The 27 T cell receptor beta chains given below trace back to one sample, sequenced in a study of T cells in Graves' hyperthyroidism and ophthalmopathy. The investigators amplified TCR beta CDR3 regions from RNA transcripts. HTBI primers were used for first-round RT-PCR of the TCR CDR3. TCRdb re-derived calls from the multiplex PCR reads in MiXCR, one entry per CDR3 protein. The sample has about 640,000 distinct CDR3 sequences, more than 14% seen once; the top ten hold around 12%. Sequenced input: blood. These receptors originate from a woman aged 45-60 years with Graves' ophthalmopathy.

This clonotype occurred a few times. Mismatch with germline at one junction end may stem from a read error. The V and J genes are TRBV7-9 and TRBJ1-2, with 7 bases that match TRBD1. The germline gives CDR1 SEHNR, CDR2 FQNEAQ (reference sequence). This CDR3 has 15 residues. The DNA of the CDR3 is TGTGCCAGCAGCTTAGCAGAGAGGGGGCTCGATGGCCACACCTTC. Amino acids: CASSLAERGLDGHTF.

This clonotype was observed many times. The genes are TRBV11-3 and TRBJ1-1; the D gene is possibly TRBD1 (5 bases). Germline V lookup: CDR1 SGHNT, CDR2 YENEEA. Trimming took 1 base from V and 8 from J, leaving 17 bases between them. The CDR3 is made up of 15 amino acids. Here the CDR3 reads CASSLVAGHEGEAFF. The CDR3 region has the DNA TGTGCCAGCAGCTTAGTTGCAGGGCATGAGGGGGAAGCTTTCTTT.

The gene calls are TRBV7-9 and TRBJ2-7, with TRBD1 matching over 11 bases. In germline, CDR1 is SEHNR, CDR2 FQNEAQ (reference sequence). Losses at the gene ends were 5 bases for V and 4 bases for J; bases not matched to a gene: 7. CDR3 length: 15 residues. The CDR3 is CASSHWTGGLYEQYF. The DNA for the CDR3 is TGTGCCAGCAGCCATTGGACAGGGGGCTTATACGAGCAGTACTTC. The variable domain in full, with the rest retrieved from reference TRBV7-9 and TRBJ2-7, is DTGVSQNPRHKITKRGQNVTFRCDPISEHNRLYWYRQTLGQGPEFLTYFQNEAQLEKSRLLSDRFSAERPKGSFSTLEIQRTEQGDSAMYLCASSHWTGGLYEQYFGPGTRLTVT.

The gene calls are TRBV7-9 and TRBJ2-1, with 8 bases aligning to TRBD2. The V gene's germline CDR1 is SEHNR and CDR2 FQNEAQ (reference sequence). This CDR3 contains 17 residues. The junction had 14 bases not matched to a gene; V was cut back by 5 bases and J by 5 bases. Here the CDR3 DNA reads TGTGCCAGCAGCCCATACGGTAGCGGGATCCGTAACAATGAGCAGTTCTTC. Translating it yields CASSPYGSGIRNNEQFF.

This clonotype was detected ten times or more. The chain employs TRBV10-2 and TRBJ2-1; 7 bases are a match to TRBD1. V lost 4 bases, J lost 0 bases, and 12 bases stayed unmatched. The CDR3 spans 18 residues. Germline CDR1 reads WSHSY; CDR2 reads SAAADI. CDR3 residues: CASSVGTVRQSSYNEQFF. The CDR3 nucleotides read TGCGCCAGCAGTGTCGGGACAGTACGCCAGAGCTCCTACAATGAGCAGTTCTTC.

This clonotype has at least ten counts. The chain has TRBV11-3 and TRBJ2-1, with 8 positions matching TRBD1. V shed 4 bases, J shed 0 bases, and the junction held 5 bases outside the gene matches. Germline loops: CDR1 SGHNT, CDR2 YENEEA. This CDR3 has 16 residues. CDR3 region: CASSWGQEFSYNEQFF. The CDR3 nucleotides read TGTGCCAGCAGCTGGGGACAGGAGTTCTCCTACAATGAGCAGTTCTTC.

In its sample, this clonotype was seen many times. The genes are TRBV7-8 and TRBJ1-1, with no clear D. CDR1 SGHVS and CDR2 FQNEAQ come from the germline V gene. The V end was cut by 1 base, the J end by 6 bases, with 9 bases between. This CDR3 comprises 13 residues. The CDR3 nucleotides read TGTGCCAGCAGCTTAGTACGCGGCGCTGAAGCTTTCTTT. It specifies CASSLVRGAEAFF. The variable domain in full, with the rest retrieved from reference TRBV7-8 and TRBJ1-1, is GAGVSQSPRYKVAKRGQDVALRCDPISGHVSLFWYQQALGQGPEFLTYFQNEAQLDKSGLPSDRFFAERPEGSVSTLKIQRTQQEDSAVYLCASSLVRGAEAFFGQGTRLTVV.

The sample holds many counts of this clonotype. This sequence joins TRBV7-2 and TRBJ2-7; TRBD1 agrees at 9 bases. In germline, CDR1 is SGHTA, CDR2 FQGNSA. V lost 5 bases, J lost 4 bases, and 6 bases stayed unmatched. The CDR3 runs to 14 residues. The DNA for the CDR3 is TGTGCCAGCAGCAGGGGACAGGGCGCTTACGAGCAGTACTTC. Translation gives CASSRGQGAYEQYF.

The V gene is TRBV4-3, the J gene TRBJ2-3; D gene ambiguous. The CDR3 extends over 14 amino acids. The V gene's germline CDR1 is LGHNA and CDR2 YSLEER. V shed 3 bases and J shed 4 bases, with 11 bases lying between them. Here the CDR3 reads CASSQWLDSDTQYF. The CDR3 nucleotides are TGCGCCAGCAGCCAGTGGCTGGATTCAGATACGCAGTATTTT.

This clonotype turned up a few times. The chain uses TRBV6-2 or TRBV6-3 and TRBJ2-7; tentative D call: TRBD1 (5 bases). The germline V gene has CDR1 MNHEY and CDR2 SVGEGT. The CDR3 spans 16 residues. Trimming shortened V by 7 bases and J by 6 bases, and 25 bases separated the two germline ends. CDR3 residues: CASNLPPWQTQGEQYF. The CDR3 DNA follows: TGTGCCAGCAACCTTCCCCCCTGGCAGACCCAGGGCGAGCAGTACTTC.

V and J are TRBV6-2 or TRBV6-3 and TRBJ1-5, with 7 positions matching TRBD1. Germline values: CDR1 MNHEY, CDR2 SVGEGT. The CDR3 sequence is 14 residues long. V lost 10 bases and J lost 0; bases outside the gene matches: 6. The CDR3 protein is CATRDRPSNQPQHF. As DNA, the CDR3 is TGTGCCACCCGGGACAGACCTAGCAATCAGCCCCAGCATTTT.

Worth noting for this clonotype: Its ends do not fully match the called genes, so a read error is possible. The chain joins TRBV27 to TRBJ2-2; D might be TRBD2 (5 bases). Germline CDR1 reads MNHEY; CDR2 reads SMNVEV (reference sequence). The CDR3 has 12 amino acids. The CDR3 loop reads CASRPLTGELLF. For the CDR3, the DNA is TGTGCCAGCAGACCCCTTACCGGGGAGCTGCTTTTT.

CDR3 bases: TGTGCCTCCCTTCCCCTAGCGGGGGGGTACAATGAGCAGTTCTTC. Protein product: CASLPLAGGYNEQFF. The chain is built from TRBV2 and TRBJ2-1, with 12 bases lining up with TRBD2. This CDR3 is built from 15 residues. Looked up from germline, CDR1 is SNHLY and CDR2 is FYNNEI. V lost 11 bases, J lost 4 bases, and 9 bases stayed unmatched.

This clonotype came up many times. V is TRBV28 and J is TRBJ2-7; a weak D match, TRBD2 (6 bases). The CDR3 runs to 15 residues. V was clipped by 1 base and J by 3 bases, with 13 bases between them. CDR1 and CDR2 from the germline V gene are MDHEN and SYDVKM. This CDR3 reads CASSLYGRVHYEQYF. DNA for the CDR3: TGTGCCAGCAGTTTATACGGGAGAGTTCACTACGAGCAGTACTTC.

This clonotype was recorded many times. The chain has TRBV10-3 and TRBJ2-3; D not resolved. Germline V lookup: CDR1 ENHRY, CDR2 SYGVKD. The CDR3 is 14 residues long. V was cut by 0 bases and J by 3 bases, with 7 bases left in between. CDR3 nucleotide sequence: TGTGCCATCAGTGAGTCGACCGGGACAGATACGCAGTATTTT. Translating it yields CAISESTGTDTQYF.

This clonotype was seen many times. V is TRBV4-1 and J is TRBJ1-2, with a weak D call TRBD1 (5 bases). The V end was cut by 2 bases, the J end by 5 bases, with 18 bases between. Germline V lookup: CDR1 MGHRA, CDR2 YSYEKL. CDR3 length: 16 residues. The CDR3 region is CASSQKGGAGRYGYTF. As DNA, the CDR3 is TGCGCCAGCAGCCAAAAAGGAGGGGCAGGGCGATATGGCTACACCTTC.

At least ten counts were recorded for this clonotype. The rearrangement uses TRBV3-1 and TRBJ1-1; D is undetermined. The germline V and J ends were trimmed by 2 bases and 1 base, with 14 bases remaining between them. This CDR3 region has 16 residues. Looked up from germline, CDR1 is LGHDT and CDR2 is YNNKEL (reference sequence). The CDR3 bases are TGTGCCAGCAGCCAATCGGGGAGTAGAACGAACACTGAAGCTTTCTTT. Protein: CASSQSGSRTNTEAFF.

This clonotype was detected only a few times. V gene TRBV10-2 combines with J gene TRBJ1-1; no definite D call. This CDR3 is 14 amino acids long. V was trimmed by 3 bases and J by 1 base, leaving 9 bases between them. The germline V gene encodes CDR1 WSHSY and CDR2 SAAADI. CDR3 coding DNA: TGCGCCAGCAGTGACCCCACCGAGAACACTGAAGCTTTCTTT. This codes for CASSDPTENTEAFF.

This clonotype came up many times. CDR3 bases: TGTGCCAGCAGCTTAGGGCTAGCGGGAGGTTACTACGAGCAGTACTTC. Amino acids: CASSLGLAGGYYEQYF. The chain carries TRBV7-2 and TRBJ2-7; 11 nucleotides match TRBD2. This CDR3 has 16 residues. The V and J ends lost 1 base and 3 bases, in that order; junction bases with no gene match: 5. Germline V CDR1 and CDR2: SGHTA, FQGNSA.

This clonotype was seen ten or more times. The chain carries TRBV27 and TRBJ2-1, with D possibly TRBD2 on 5 matching bases. Germline V gene data show CDR1 as MNHEY and CDR2 as SMNVEV (reference sequence). The CDR3 is made up of 14 amino acids. The ends were cut back, 3 bases at V and 7 bases at J, with 13 bases in the middle. CDR3 sequence (DNA): TGTGCCAGCAGTTTTCGAGGGAGCCAAAATGAGCAGTTCTTC. This translates into CASSFRGSQNEQFF.

Many counts were recorded for this clonotype. The V gene is TRBV28, the J gene TRBJ2-7; 9 nucleotides line up with TRBD2. Germline CDR1 MDHEN, CDR2 SYDVKM. V gave up 6 bases and J gave up 2 bases; unmatched junction bases: 2. CDR3 length equals 13 residues. The CDR3 is CASRLAGPYEQYF. The CDR3 DNA sequence: TGTGCCAGCAGGCTAGCGGGACCCTACGAGCAGTACTTC.

This clonotype was observed many times. This chain connects TRBV7-9 to TRBJ1-1, with 8 bases that match TRBD1. This CDR3 is 17 amino acids long. V shed 2 bases and J 0 bases; nucleotides not matched to a gene: 8. Germline lookup yields CDR1 SEHNR and CDR2 FQNEAQ (reference sequence). The CDR3 is CASSLSKQGVLNTEAFF. The CDR3 nucleotides are TGTGCCAGCAGCTTATCGAAACAGGGGGTTTTGAACACTGAAGCTTTCTTT.

At least ten counts were recorded for this clonotype. V and J are TRBV20-1 and TRBJ2-5; D may match TRBD1 or TRBD2 (5 bases each). V was pared by 5 bases and J by 1 base, with 14 bases between. CDR1 DFQATT and CDR2 SNEGSKA come from the germline V gene (reference sequence). The CDR3 covers 14 residues. The CDR3 loop reads CSAPGTEPQETQYF. The CDR3 nucleotides read TGCAGTGCTCCCGGGACGGAACCCCAAGAGACCCAGTACTTC.

This clonotype came up many times. V is TRBV28 and J is TRBJ2-3; TRBD2 matches at 15 bases. The CDR3 length is 17 residues. The V segment lost 4 bases and the J segment 2 bases; nucleotides outside the gene matches: 4. Germline values: CDR1 MDHEN, CDR2 SYDVKM. The DNA of the CDR3 is TGTGCCAGCAGTTGGACTAGCGGGAGGGCCTTCACAGATACGCAGTATTTT. Amino acids: CASSWTSGRAFTDTQYF.

In this sample, this clonotype turned up a few times. The J gene is TRBJ2-1, the V gene TRBV19; TRBD1 aligns across 9 bases. Germline trimming cut 6 bases from V and 9 bases from J; bases unmatched to any gene: 6. Germline V gene data show CDR1 as LNHDA and CDR2 as SQIVND (reference sequence). The CDR3 spans 13 residues. This chain's CDR3 is CASSAGTGFEQFF. The CDR3, as DNA: TGTGCCAGTAGCGCCGGGACAGGGTTTGAGCAGTTCTTC.

This clonotype was counted many times. V and J are TRBV6-1 and TRBJ1-1, with 8 bases identical to TRBD1. Trimming took 6 bases from V and 0 from J; bases not matched to a gene: 9. The CDR3 loop spans 16 amino acids. Germline CDR1 and CDR2: MNHNS and SASEGT. CDR3 coding DNA: TGTGCCAGCAGCACAATCCAGGGGGCAGTGAACACTGAAGCTTTCTTT. Its protein product is CASSTIQGAVNTEAFF.

This clonotype was counted ten times or more. The rearrangement joins TRBV28 to TRBJ2-7; TRBD1 is a possible D gene (6 bases). CDR1 is MDHEN, CDR2 SYDVKM, per germline. V was clipped by 1 base and J by 7 bases, with 8 bases between them. The CDR3 spans 12 residues. The CDR3: CASSLYRGEQYF. CDR3 coding DNA: TGTGCCAGCAGTTTATATAGGGGGGAGCAGTACTTC.